Listed below are T cell receptor beta chains from one sample, sequenced in a study of post-analysis software for immune sequencing data. MiXCR, applied by TCRdb to the PCR reads, yields one record per CDR3 protein. The sample lists 800,000 to 950,000 distinct CDR3 sequences, approximately 53% occurring once. The sequencing sample was made of blood. The receptor set was obtained from a girl under 18 with multiple sclerosis. CDR3s include the opening cysteine and the closing phenylalanine or tryptophan. D genes are given only for firm matches. The size field is filled for only some rows; it gives once, few, many or a size class.

d_gene	abundance	v_gene	j_gene	CDR3aa	CDR3nt
TRBD2	.	TRBV6-4	TRBJ2-1	CASSAMTSGTSYNEQFF	TGTGCCAGCAGTGCGATGACTAGCGGGACATCCTACAATGAGCAGTTCTTC
.	.	TRBV30	TRBJ2-1	CAWSRLGYNEQFF	TGTGCCTGGAGTCGCCTGGGGTACAATGAGCAGTTCTTC
TRBD2	.	TRBV12-3/TRBV12-4	TRBJ2-4	CASRGTIQNIQYF	TGTGCCAGCAGGGGGACTATTCAAAACATTCAGTACTTC
.	.	TRBV7-9	TRBJ2-1	CASSQRTGSYNEQFF	TGTGCCAGCAGCCAAAGGACTGGATCCTACAATGAGCAGTTCTTC
.	few	TRBV27	TRBJ2-3	CASSLSRVTDTQYF	TGTGCCAGCAGTTTATCGCGGGTTACAGATACGCAGTATTTT
TRBD2	.	TRBV4-2	TRBJ2-3	CASSQGASGNTQYF	TGTGCCAGCAGCCAAGGGGCTAGCGGAAATACGCAGTATTTT
.	.	TRBV3-1	TRBJ2-7	CASSPLPTSHEQYF	TGTGCCAGCAGCCCTTTACCAACTAGCCACGAGCAGTACTTC
TRBD1	few	TRBV20-1	TRBJ2-7	CSADRTGKKYEQYF	TGCAGTGCGGACCGGACAGGGAAAAAATACGAGCAGTACTTC
.	.	TRBV5-1	TRBJ2-3	CASSLQFDTQYF	TGCGCCAGCAGCTTACAATTCGATACACAGTATTTT
.	.	TRBV12-3/TRBV12-4	TRBJ2-3	CASSPRASFFTDTQYF	TGTGCCAGCAGTCCAAGGGCAAGTTTTTTCACAGATACGCAGTATTTT
.	.	TRBV9	TRBJ2-7	CASSVEAFGEQYF	TGTGCCAGCAGCGTAGAGGCCTTCGGGGAGCAGTACTTC
.	few	TRBV29-1	TRBJ1-2	CSVVRRGLDYGYTF	TGCAGCGTTGTAAGGAGAGGTCTGGACTATGGCTACACCTTC
.	few	TRBV5-4	TRBJ2-7	CASSLSQGKQYF	TGTGCCAGCAGCTTGTCCCAGGGAAAGCAGTACTTC
TRBD2	.	TRBV12-3/TRBV12-4	TRBJ2-3	CASRSSGRAPSDAQYF	TGTGCCAGCAGATCTAGCGGGAGGGCGCCCTCAGATGCGCAGTATTTT
TRBD1	.	TRBV27	TRBJ2-1	CASSLRPGQSYNEQFF	TGTGCCAGCAGCCTCAGACCGGGACAGAGCTACAATGAGCAGTTCTTC
.	.	TRBV3-1	TRBJ2-7	CASSHLESSYEQYF	TGTGCCAGCAGCCACCTGGAGAGCTCCTACGAGCAGTACTTC
.	few	TRBV25-1	TRBJ1-3	CASSRESGAGNTIYF	TGTGCCAGCAGCCGGGAGAGTGGGGCTGGAAACACCATATATTTT
.	few	TRBV7-8	TRBJ1-5	CASSPDLSNQPQHF	TGTGCCAGCAGCCCGGACCTTAGCAATCAGCCCCAGCATTTT
TRBD1	.	TRBV5-1	TRBJ2-5	CASSLTGDWGETQYF	TGCGCCAGCAGCCTGACAGGGGATTGGGGAGAGACCCAGTACTTC
.	few	TRBV5-1	TRBJ2-7	CANISPSNTGKLSYEQYF	TGCGCCAACATATCCCCCTCGAACACCGGGAAGCTCTCCTACGAGCAGTACTTC
TRBD2	.	TRBV20-1	TRBJ2-1	CSASALAGLYNEQFF	TGCAGTGCTAGCGCCCTAGCGGGGTTGTACAATGAGCAGTTCTTC
.	few	TRBV29-1	TRBJ2-5	CSVTGTETQYF	TGCAGCGTTACCGGGACAGAGACCCAGTACTTC
TRBD1	.	TRBV11-2	TRBJ2-7	CASSHRGENYEQYF	TGTGCCAGCAGCCACAGGGGCGAGAACTACGAGCAGTACTTC
TRBD2	.	TRBV7-9	TRBJ2-7	CASSLAPGLDYEQYF	TGTGCCAGCAGCTTAGCTCCCGGACTAGACTACGAGCAGTACTTC
.	once	TRBV20-1	TRBJ2-5	CSASTDTTFAQYF	TGCAGTGCTAGCACAGACACTACGTTTGCGCAGTACTTC
TRBD2	.	TRBV3-1	TRBJ2-1	CASTVGSWRGGTAGYDEQFF	TGTGCCAGCACGGTGGGTTCGTGGCGGGGGGGCACCGCGGGCTACGATGAGCAGTTCTTC
TRBD1	.	TRBV5-5	TRBJ2-3	CASSFPGWRDRYSDTQYF	TGTGCCAGCAGCTTCCCTGGCTGGCGGGACAGGTATTCAGATACGCAGTATTTT
.	few	TRBV20-1	TRBJ2-5	CSASGDSKGETQYF	TGCAGTGCTAGTGGGGACTCCAAGGGAGAGACCCAGTACTTC
.	few	TRBV15	TRBJ2-5	CATSRVVGNFDETQYF	TGTGCCACCAGCAGGGTAGTCGGGAACTTCGACGAGACCCAGTACTTC
.	.	TRBV6-5	TRBJ2-1	CASSYRSTSSYNEQFF	TGTGCCAGCAGTTACCGTAGTACTAGCTCCTACAATGAGCAGTTCTTC
.	.	TRBV7-2	TRBJ2-4	CASSPTGIINIQYF	TGTGCCAGCAGCCCGACCGGGATAATAAACATTCAGTACTTC
TRBD1	.	TRBV5-6	TRBJ2-1	CASSWDRANNEQFF	TGTGCCAGCAGCTGGGACAGGGCCAACAATGAGCAGTTCTTC
.	.	TRBV29-1	TRBJ2-7	CSVVGGGYEQYF	TGCAGCGTTGTAGGGGGGGGCTACGAGCAGTACTTC
TRBD1	.	TRBV7-6	TRBJ2-1	CASSLVRQGEFNEQFF	TGTGCCAGCAGCTTAGTGCGACAGGGGGAATTCAATGAGCAGTTCTTC
TRBD1	.	TRBV5-1	TRBJ2-7	CASSLQTGYEQYF	TGCGCCAGCAGCCTACAGACAGGGTATGAGCAGTACTTC
TRBD1	few	TRBV4-1	TRBJ2-5	CASSQDISGQGETQYF	TGCGCCAGCAGCCAAGATATTTCAGGACAGGGAGAGACCCAGTACTTC
.	.	TRBV5-1	TRBJ2-6	CASDTGASGANVLTF	TGCGCCAGCGACACCGGGGCCTCTGGGGCCAACGTCCTGACTTTC
TRBD1	few	TRBV20-1	TRBJ2-1	CSARTDRGRVNEQFF	TGCAGTGCTAGAACCGACAGGGGGCGGGTAAATGAGCAGTTCTTC
.	few	TRBV30	TRBJ2-6	CAWSVGLAGANVLTF	TGTGCCTGGAGTGTGGGTCTAGCTGGGGCCAACGTCCTGACTTTC
TRBD1	.	TRBV29-1	TRBJ2-1	CSVQAGTANNEQFF	TGCAGCGTTCAGGCCGGGACAGCGAACAATGAGCAGTTCTTC
.	.	TRBV5-1	TRBJ2-5	CASSSTGTLETQYF	TGCGCCAGCAGCTCGACAGGAACGCTGGAGACCCAGTACTTC
TRBD2	.	TRBV12-3/TRBV12-4	TRBJ2-5	CASSLSSGGAKETQYF	TGTGCCAGCAGTTTATCTAGCGGGGGGGCCAAGGAGACCCAGTACTTC
.	.	TRBV29-1	TRBJ2-7	CSVGDLYSYEQYF	TGCAGCGTTGGTGACCTTTACTCCTACGAGCAGTACTTC
.	.	TRBV29-1	TRBJ2-7	CSVVDIHRGEQYF	TGCAGCGTTGTGGACATCCACCGGGGGGAGCAGTACTTC
.	.	TRBV20-1	TRBJ2-3	CSARRGRGTDTQYF	TGCAGTGCGAGGAGGGGCAGAGGCACAGATACGCAGTATTTT
.	.	TRBV27	TRBJ2-1	CASNLSDGSAYNEQFF	TGTGCCAGCAATTTATCGGACGGGAGCGCCTACAATGAGCAGTTCTTC
.	.	TRBV29-1	TRBJ2-2	CSLQRANTGELFF	TGCAGCCTCCAGCGTGCGAACACCGGGGAGCTGTTTTTT
TRBD1	.	TRBV5-1	TRBJ2-5	CASSLDGTGLQETQYF	TGCGCCAGCAGCTTGGACGGGACAGGCTTACAAGAGACCCAGTACTTC
TRBD1	few	TRBV7-2	TRBJ2-1	CASSPDRFAYNEQFF	TGTGCCAGCAGCCCGGACAGGTTCGCATACAATGAGCAGTTCTTC
.	.	TRBV28	TRBJ2-5	CASSLVAARTSQETQYF	TGTGCCAGCAGTTTGGTCGCGGCCAGGACGTCTCAAGAGACCCAGTACTTC
.	.	TRBV5-1	TRBJ2-7	CASSGGGGFSYEQYF	TGCGCCAGCAGCGGAGGGGGCGGATTCTCCTACGAGCAGTACTTC
TRBD2	.	TRBV28	TRBJ2-4	CASSPQRLAPEYIQYF	TGTGCCAGCAGCCCTCAGAGACTAGCCCCAGAATACATTCAGTACTTC
.	.	TRBV5-1	TRBJ1-2	CASSLALDSYGYTF	TGCGCCAGCAGCTTGGCGCTAGACAGTTATGGCTACACCTTC
TRBD2	few	TRBV7-9	TRBJ2-5	CASSLGGLAVQETQYF	TGTGCCAGCAGCTTAGGTGGACTAGCGGTTCAAGAGACCCAGTACTTC
.	few	TRBV7-3	TRBJ2-1	CASSLGGEPRGGNEQFF	TGTGCCAGCAGCTTAGGTGGCGAACCTAGGGGGGGCAATGAGCAGTTCTTC